The next 31 T cell receptor beta chains were all read from a single sample in a study of T cell repertoires in cytomegalovirus infection. TCRdb called the reads again in MiXCR, with one record for every CDR3 protein. Here the sample spans hundreds of thousands of distinct CDR3 sequences, roughly 20% being singletons. What was sequenced was CD8+ T cells from PBMCs. The receptors here all came from a human donor in good health (CMV status not recorded). Some clones in this sample may be carry-over from other donors' samples.

This clonotype was observed many times. The chain is built from TRBV7-9 and TRBJ1-1; D uncertain. There are 13 residues in the CDR3. Germline CDR1 is SEHNR and CDR2 is FQNEAQ (reference sequence). V gave up 8 bases and J gave up 0 bases, with 10 bases separating them. This CDR3 is CASGPMVNTEAFF. The CDR3 DNA reads as TGTGCCAGCGGTCCGATGGTGAACACTGAAGCTTTCTTT.

The CDR3 is CASSLAGGGHQETQYF. CDR3 nucleotide sequence: TGTGCCAGCAGCTTAGCTGGTGGGGGCCACCAAGAGACCCAGTACTTC. V usage is TRBV7-6 and J usage is TRBJ2-5; D may be TRBD1 (6 bases). Deletions cut 0 bases from V and 0 bases from J, with 11 bases between. In germline, CDR1 is SGHVS, CDR2 FNYEAQ. CDR3 size: 16 residues.

This chain links TRBV13 with TRBJ1-6, with D perhaps matching TRBD1 (6 bases). Germline assignment: CDR1 PRHDT and CDR2 FYEKMQ (reference sequence). Trimming took off 5 bases at V and 13 bases at J, with 27 bases between the two ends. This CDR3 contains 17 residues. The CDR3 nucleotides are TGTGCCAGCAGCCTCACATCGAACAGGGACCGGGGGGAGCCCCTCCACTTT. Amino acid sequence: CASSLTSNRDRGEPLHF. Full variable domain (outside the CDR3, taken from reference TRBV13 and TRBJ1-6): AAGVIQSPRHLIKEKRETATLKCYPIPRHDTVYWYQQGPGQDPQFLISFYEKMQSDKGSIPDRFSAQQFSDYHSELNMSSLELGDSALYFCASSLTSNRDRGEPLHFGNGTRLTVT.

This clonotype occurred many times. V is TRBV7-8 and J is TRBJ1-1; D is ambiguous. The germline CDR1 and CDR2 sequences are SGHVS and FQNEAQ. CDR3 length: 15 amino acids. The ends were cut back, 5 bases at V and 0 bases at J, with 13 bases in the middle. The CDR3 region has the DNA TGTGCCAGCAGCCAACCACAGAATCTGAACACTGAAGCTTTCTTT. Translated: CASSQPQNLNTEAFF.

The chain combines TRBV28 with TRBJ1-1, with D possibly TRBD1 on 5 matching bases. The length of the CDR3 is 14 residues. V was shortened by 5 bases and J by 1 base, with 11 bases between the two germline ends. From germline, CDR1 is MDHEN and CDR2 SYDVKM. CDR3 in DNA: TGTGCCAGCAGTCCTGTGGGGGGGAACACTGAAGCTTTCTTT. Protein: CASSPVGGNTEAFF.

Written as DNA, the CDR3 is TGTGCCAGTAGTCTCCAGGACAGGGGAACGACCGGGGAGCTGTTTTTT. It yields the protein CASSLQDRGTTGELFF. The rearrangement links TRBV19 to TRBJ2-2, with TRBD1 identical over 9 bases. Trimming cost V 5 bases and J 5 bases; bases outside gene matches: 9. The CDR3 runs to 16 residues. Germline V lookup: CDR1 LNHDA, CDR2 SQIVND (reference sequence). Complete variable domain (other parts from reference TRBV19 and TRBJ2-2): DGGITQSPKYLFRKEGQNVTLSCEQNLNHDAMYWYRQDPGQGLRLIYYSQIVNDFQKGDIAEGYSVSREKKESFPLTVTSAQKNPTAFYLCASSLQDRGTTGELFFGEGSRLTVL.

This clonotype showed up many times. The CDR3 loop reads CASSPVGGESYNEQFF. For the CDR3, the DNA is TGTGCCAGCAGCCCCGTCGGGGGGGAATCCTACAATGAGCAGTTCTTC. J is TRBJ2-1 and V is TRBV7-9, with 8 bases identical to TRBD2. This CDR3 has 16 amino acids. The germline gives CDR1 SEHNR, CDR2 FQNEAQ (reference sequence). With 5 bases clipped from V and 1 base from J, the junction kept 7 bases outside the gene matches.

The rearrangement links TRBV7-9 to TRBJ2-7; D is uncertain. The CDR3 is made up of 13 amino acids. Germline assignment: CDR1 SEHNR and CDR2 FQNEAQ (reference sequence). V was clipped by 5 bases and J by 1 base, with 9 bases between them. The CDR3 loop reads CASSVAQSYEQYF. The CDR3 bases are TGTGCCAGCAGCGTGGCGCAGTCCTACGAGCAGTACTTC.

This CDR3 is CSARDARSSYEQYF. The CDR3 nucleotides are TGCAGTGCTAGAGATGCCAGGAGCTCCTACGAGCAGTACTTC. The chain couples TRBV20-1 to TRBJ2-7; unclear D gene. The ends were cut back, 0 bases at V and 0 bases at J, with 9 bases in the middle. CDR1 and CDR2 from the germline V gene are DFQATT and SNEGSKA (reference sequence). The CDR3 totals 14 residues.

This clonotype was recorded many times. The rearrangement links TRBV12-3 or TRBV12-4 to TRBJ1-1, with a possible D match to TRBD1 (5 bases). CDR3 size: 15 residues. The ends were cut back, 5 bases at V and 4 bases at J, with 17 bases in the middle. The CDR3 DNA sequence: TGTGCCAGCAGTGGCGATTCGGGGGTAGGCACTGAAGCTTTCTTT. Translation gives CASSGDSGVGTEAFF.

The chain uses TRBV7-8 and TRBJ2-7, with D perhaps given as TRBD1 or TRBD2 (5 bases each). Per germline, CDR1 SGHVS and CDR2 FQNEAQ. Between the trimmed V and J ends, which lost 5 bases and 6 bases, there was a span of 20 bases. CDR3 size: 15 residues. CDR3 DNA sequence: TGTGCCAGCAGCCTTCCAACAGGTTCCGAGGGCGAGCAGTACTTC. It yields the protein CASSLPTGSEGEQYF.

This clonotype was found a few times. This rearrangement joins TRBV20-1 to TRBJ1-5; 8 nucleotides line up with TRBD1. This CDR3 has 14 amino acids. Looked up from germline, CDR1 is DFQATT and CDR2 is SNEGSKA (reference sequence). The V and J ends lost 0 bases and 5 bases, in that order; junction bases with no gene match: 3. The CDR3 sequence is CSARDPGGYQPQHF. The CDR3 DNA reads TGCAGTGCTAGAGATCCAGGGGGCTATCAGCCCCAGCATTTT.

In this sample, this clonotype turned up a few times. The V and J genes are TRBV19 and TRBJ2-6, with 8 bases that match TRBD1. V gave up 7 bases and J gave up 0 bases; unmatched junction bases: 5. The CDR3 length is 16 residues. Germline V gene sequence: CDR1 LNHDA, CDR2 SQIVND (reference sequence). For the CDR3, the DNA is TGTGCCAGTACGTTACAGGGGGGCTCTGGGGCCAACGTCCTGACTTTC. Its translation: CASTLQGGSGANVLTF.

The chain recombines TRBV2 with TRBJ1-3, with D possibly matching TRBD1 (6 bases). This CDR3 spans 19 amino acids. V was pared by 0 bases and J by 1 base, with 19 bases between. CDR1 SNHLY and CDR2 FYNNEI come from the germline V gene. CDR3 nucleotides: TGTGCCAGCAGTGAAGCACAGGGCTCCTATCCTTTGTCTGGAAACACCATATATTTT. Protein product: CASSEAQGSYPLSGNTIYF. Drawing the rest from reference TRBV2 and TRBJ1-3, the complete variable domain is EPEVTQTPSHQVTQMGQEVILRCVPISNHLYFYWYRQILGQKVEFLVSFYNNEISEKSEIFDDQFSVERPDGSNFTLKIRSTKLEDSAMYFCASSEAQGSYPLSGNTIYFGEGSWLTVV.

The table lists this clonotype with many counts. The rearrangement joins TRBV7-9 to TRBJ2-1, with D possibly matching TRBD1 (5 bases). With 5 bases removed from V and 3 bases from J, the gap between germline ends came to 11 bases. The CDR3 is made up of 14 amino acids. The V gene's germline CDR1 is SEHNR and CDR2 FQNEAQ (reference sequence). CDR3 coding DNA: TGTGCCAGCAGCGACGCCACAGGCTACAATGAGCAGTTCTTC. As protein: CASSDATGYNEQFF.

This clonotype was found a few times. The chain employs TRBV20-1 and TRBJ1-2, with 7 bases fitting TRBD1. The ends lost 4 bases at V and 6 bases at J; junction bases unmatched: 11. Germline values: CDR1 DFQATT, CDR2 SNEGSKA (reference sequence). The CDR3 is 14 residues long. As DNA, the CDR3 is TGCAGTGCTAAATTCCGAGACAGGGAGCATGGCTACACCTTC. Its translation: CSAKFRDREHGYTF.

The V and J genes are TRBV12-3 or TRBV12-4 and TRBJ1-4, with 7 nucleotides matching TRBD1. The CDR3 totals 15 residues. J lost 7 bases, V lost 6 bases, and 11 bases had no gene match. The CDR3 is CASSPLPGQIEKLFF. For the CDR3, the DNA is TGTGCCAGCAGCCCACTGCCGGGACAGATTGAAAAACTGTTTTTT.

The table lists this clonotype with a few counts. The CDR3 sequence is CASSRLQGSDTEAFF. CDR3 nucleotides: TGCGCCAGCAGCCGCTTACAGGGTTCAGACACTGAAGCTTTCTTT. V gene TRBV4-1 combines with J gene TRBJ1-1; possibly TRBD1 for D (6 bases). The CDR3 spans 15 residues. V was shortened by 4 bases and J by 3 bases, with 15 bases between the two germline ends. CDR1 and CDR2 from the germline V gene are MGHRA and YSYEKL.

This clonotype occurred many times. The chain recombines TRBV7-2 with TRBJ2-1; 10 bases match TRBD1. Germline V gene data show CDR1 as SGHTA and CDR2 as FQGNSA. V trimming: 4 bases; J trimming: 7 bases; junction bases outside the gene matches: 7. CDR3 length equals 15 residues. DNA for the CDR3: TGTGCCAGCAGCTACCGGGACAGGGGACCGAATGAGCAGTTCTTC. Translating gives CASSYRDRGPNEQFF.

V and J are TRBV11-2 and TRBJ2-2; D ambiguous. Trimming removed 5 bases at V and 3 bases at J, with 13 bases between. The CDR3 is made up of 15 amino acids. Germline V gives CDR1 SGHAT, CDR2 FQNNGV. Here the CDR3 DNA reads TGTGCCAGCAGCGGCTACATACAAGACACCGGGGAGCTGTTTTTT. Its protein is CASSGYIQDTGELFF.

This clonotype was counted ten times or more. The chain links TRBV7-3 to TRBJ2-3; 10 positions match TRBD2. The CDR3 sequence is 17 residues long. The J segment lost 4 bases and the V segment lost 4 bases, leaving 11 bases of the junction unmatched. CDR1 and CDR2 from the germline V gene are SGHTA and FQGTGA. The CDR3 here is CASSSPRGTSDSDTQYF. CDR3 sequence (DNA): TGTGCCAGCAGCTCACCCAGGGGGACTAGCGATTCAGATACGCAGTATTTT.

A few counts support this clonotype. The chain has TRBV12-3 or TRBV12-4 and TRBJ1-4; D is undetermined. The CDR3 covers 14 residues. V was cut by 2 bases and J by 3 bases, with 7 bases left in between. CDR3 region: CASSLLAANEKLFF. CDR3 bases: TGTGCCAGCAGTTTACTGGCGGCTAATGAAAAACTGTTTTTT.

This clonotype was observed a handful of times. This chain links TRBV20-1 with TRBJ1-6; D call uncertain. V dropped 3 bases and J dropped 6 bases, with 12 bases sitting between them. The CDR3 consists of 14 residues. Germline assignment: CDR1 DFQATT and CDR2 SNEGSKA (reference sequence). CDR3 amino acids: CSASRGTPNSPLHF. The CDR3 DNA follows: TGCAGTGCTAGCCGGGGAACCCCTAATTCACCCCTCCACTTT.

This clonotype has more than one count but fewer than ten. The rearrangement uses TRBV6-2 or TRBV6-3 and TRBJ2-7; the match to TRBD2 covers 12 bases. Per germline, CDR1 MNHEY and CDR2 SVGEGT. This CDR3 has 17 residues. With 4 bases clipped from V and 6 bases from J, the junction kept 13 bases outside the gene matches. The CDR3 spells CASSSADWTSGAFEQYF. CDR3 sequence (DNA): TGTGCCAGCAGTTCGGCCGATTGGACTAGCGGGGCATTCGAGCAGTACTTC.

This clonotype came up many times. The chain joins TRBV7-2 to TRBJ1-4; weak D call: TRBD1 (5 bases). Germline CDR1 reads SGHTA; CDR2 reads FQGNSA. Trimming removed 5 bases from V and 4 bases from J, with 17 bases in between. The length of the CDR3 is 16 residues. CDR3 bases: TGTGCCAGCAGCCCCGGGACGCAGCCAGTTAATGAAAAACTGTTTTTT. It yields the protein CASSPGTQPVNEKLFF. Looking up the rest from reference TRBV7-2 and TRBJ1-4 gives the full variable domain: GAGVSQSPSNKVTEKGKDVELRCDPISGHTALYWYRQSLGQGLEFLIYFQGNSAPDKSGLPSDRFSAERTGGSVSTLTIQRTQQEDSAVYLCASSPGTQPVNEKLFFGSGTQLSVL.

In its sample, this clonotype was seen many times. The chain carries TRBV7-9 and TRBJ1-4; tentatively, D is TRBD1 (5 bases). The CDR3 consists of 15 residues. Germline V gene sequence: CDR1 SEHNR, CDR2 FQNEAQ (reference sequence). The V end was cut by 5 bases, the J end by 6 bases, with 16 bases between. As DNA, the CDR3 is TGTGCCAGCAGCCTCGACAGTGTACCGGATGAAAAACTGTTTTTT. Encoded protein: CASSLDSVPDEKLFF.

This clonotype was recorded once. The chain couples TRBV28 to TRBJ2-5; the D gene is possibly TRBD2 (7 bases). Germline V gene data show CDR1 as MDHEN and CDR2 as SYDVKM. The CDR3 has 15 amino acids. V shed 2 bases and J shed 4 bases, with 14 bases lying between them. The CDR3 DNA follows: TGTGCCAGCAGTTTAGTTGGGGGGGGCTTAGAGACCCAGTACTTC. It is translated as CASSLVGGGLETQYF.

This clonotype was counted a few times. The chain recombines TRBV29-1 with TRBJ2-2; no firm D call. The CDR3 covers 13 residues. The germline V gene encodes CDR1 SQVTM and CDR2 ANQGSEA. The germline V and J ends were trimmed by 3 bases and 4 bases, with 9 bases remaining between them. The CDR3 is CSVDVWGTGELFF. In nucleotides, the CDR3 is TGCAGCGTTGATGTGTGGGGCACCGGGGAGCTGTTTTTT.

This clonotype occurred many times. The J gene is TRBJ2-1, the V gene TRBV10-3; no reliable D call. This CDR3 comprises 14 residues. Germline V gene data show CDR1 as ENHRY and CDR2 as SYGVKD. V lost 11 bases, J lost 4 bases, and 18 bases lay in between. This CDR3 is CASSPPSGYNEQFF. CDR3 DNA: TGTGCCTCAAGCCCCCCAAGTGGGTACAATGAGCAGTTCTTC.

The J gene is TRBJ2-7, the V gene TRBV30; TRBD1 matches at 8 bases. This CDR3 contains 13 residues. Germline V lookup: CDR1 GTSNPN, CDR2 SVGIG (reference sequence). V lost 6 bases, J lost 1 base, and 5 bases stayed unmatched. The CDR3 DNA reads as TGTGCCTGTTTACGGACAGGGTCCTACGAGCAGTACTTC. Its protein is CACLRTGSYEQYF.

This clonotype was counted once. The chain employs TRBV5-1 and TRBJ2-3; D gene unclear. The CDR3 length is 15 residues. V was trimmed by 4 bases and J by 2 bases, leaving 14 bases between them. CDR1 SGHRS and CDR2 YFSETQ come from the germline V gene. The CDR3 region has the DNA TGCGCCAGCAGCGTCACGGAGCCTCTCACAGATACGCAGTATTTT. It codes for CASSVTEPLTDTQYF.